A single sample gave rise to the 4 T cell receptor beta chains below, sequenced in a study. MiXCR was run by TCRdb on the 5' RACE reads, yielding one entry per CDR3 protein. This table holds roughly 7,000 distinct CDR3 sequences, about 47% found once. Material for sequencing was naive CD4+ T cells sorted from a lymph node. The subset here: naive CD4+ T cells, CD4+CD45RA+CD25-. Every receptor here comes from a female donor with breast cancer.

This clonotype was observed a few times. The CDR3 region is CATSDTAGGIQETQYF. The CDR3 DNA sequence: TGTGCCACCAGTGATACAGCGGGGGGGATCCAAGAGACCCAGTACTTC. The chain combines TRBV24-1 with TRBJ2-5, with TRBD2 identical over 10 bases. Germline CDR1 is KGHDR and CDR2 is SFDVKD. CDR3 length: 16 amino acids. V gave up 3 bases and J gave up 1 base; unmatched junction bases: 4.

The chain joins TRBV12-3 or TRBV12-4 to TRBJ2-2, with D uncertain. The V end lost 7 bases, the J end lost 7 bases, and 7 bases lay between the germline ends. The CDR3 covers 11 residues. CDR3 nucleotides: TGTGCCAGCACTTATGACGGGGAGCTGTTTTTT. Its translation is CASTYDGELFF.

This chain uses TRBV7-9 with TRBJ2-7, with 10 bases lining up with TRBD1. The CDR3 contains 16 residues. CDR1 and CDR2 from the germline V gene are SEHNR and FQNEAQ (reference sequence). After removal of 5 bases from V and 2 bases from J, the junction contained 9 bases not matched to a gene. The CDR3 DNA follows: TGTGCCAGCAGCCCAAACCCCGGGACAGGGGCCTACGAGCAGTACTTC. This encodes CASSPNPGTGAYEQYF. The whole variable domain, remainder taken from reference TRBV7-9 and TRBJ2-7, is DTGVSQNPRHKITKRGQNVTFRCDPISEHNRLYWYRQTLGQGPEFLTYFQNEAQLEKSRLLSDRFSAERPKGSFSTLEIQRTEQGDSAMYLCASSPNPGTGAYEQYFGPGTRLTVT.

The rearrangement uses TRBV6-1 and TRBJ1-2; 8 nucleotides agree with TRBD1. The V gene end was trimmed by 0 bases and the J gene end by 5 bases; junction bases not matched to a gene: 8. The CDR3 consists of 16 residues. The germline V gene encodes CDR1 MNHNS and CDR2 SASEGT. The CDR3 loop is CASSEAHGQGLYGYTF. For the CDR3, the DNA is TGTGCCAGCAGTGAAGCGCATGGACAGGGACTATATGGCTACACCTTC.